This TCR beta chain was recovered during a study of human T cells and chemical hapten exposure. Across the study: Patients, predominantly female, presented with alopecia areata, totalis or universalis. Regarding the study as a whole: No alteration of TCRs above 1 in 1000 frequency was seen with DPC sensitization.

This clonotype appeared a few times. Antigen unknown. Noted time point: pre-sensitization, week 0. Treatment in this sample: therapeutic diphenylcyclopropenone sensitization with weekly scalp DPC. Each donor was an alopecia patient between 18 and 70 years of age who qualified for DPC. One entry per CDR3 protein results from TCRdb running MiXCR on the RACE reads. The sample includes about 90,000 distinct CDR3 sequences, 7.5% to 9.5% of them seen just once. The germline CDR1 and CDR2 sequences are DFQATT and SNEGSKA (reference sequence). The CDR3 runs 14 residues. Trimming shortened V by 2 bases and J by 2 bases, and 12 bases separated the two germline ends.

The sequenced sample was whole blood, obtained in connection with sensitization to the hapten diphenylcyclopropenone (DPC). This rearrangement joins TRBV20-1 to TRBJ2-5; weak D call: TRBD2 (6 bases). This clonotype was obtained from a man aged 35 to 55 with alopecia areata. Some clones in this sample may be carry-over from other donors' samples. CDR3 DNA: TGCAGTGCTAGAACGGCGGGGAGGCAAGAGACCCAGTACTTC. Translating it yields CSARTAGRQETQYF.